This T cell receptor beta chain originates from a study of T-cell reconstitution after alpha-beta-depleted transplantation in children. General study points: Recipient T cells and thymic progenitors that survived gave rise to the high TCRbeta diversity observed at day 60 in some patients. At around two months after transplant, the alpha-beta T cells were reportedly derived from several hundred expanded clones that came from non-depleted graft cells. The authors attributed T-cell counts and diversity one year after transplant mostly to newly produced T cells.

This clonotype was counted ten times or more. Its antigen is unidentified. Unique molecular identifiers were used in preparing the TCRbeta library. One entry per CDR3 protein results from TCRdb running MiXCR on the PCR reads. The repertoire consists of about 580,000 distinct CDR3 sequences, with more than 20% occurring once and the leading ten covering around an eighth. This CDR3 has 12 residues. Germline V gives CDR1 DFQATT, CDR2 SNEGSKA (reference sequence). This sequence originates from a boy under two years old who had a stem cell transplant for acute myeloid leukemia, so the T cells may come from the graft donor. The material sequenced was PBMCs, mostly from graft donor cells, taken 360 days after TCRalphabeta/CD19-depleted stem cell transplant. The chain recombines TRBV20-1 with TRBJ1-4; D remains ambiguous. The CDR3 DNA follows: TGCGGTTACTATGAGCCGAATGAAAAACTGTTTTTT. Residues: CGYYEPNEKLFF.